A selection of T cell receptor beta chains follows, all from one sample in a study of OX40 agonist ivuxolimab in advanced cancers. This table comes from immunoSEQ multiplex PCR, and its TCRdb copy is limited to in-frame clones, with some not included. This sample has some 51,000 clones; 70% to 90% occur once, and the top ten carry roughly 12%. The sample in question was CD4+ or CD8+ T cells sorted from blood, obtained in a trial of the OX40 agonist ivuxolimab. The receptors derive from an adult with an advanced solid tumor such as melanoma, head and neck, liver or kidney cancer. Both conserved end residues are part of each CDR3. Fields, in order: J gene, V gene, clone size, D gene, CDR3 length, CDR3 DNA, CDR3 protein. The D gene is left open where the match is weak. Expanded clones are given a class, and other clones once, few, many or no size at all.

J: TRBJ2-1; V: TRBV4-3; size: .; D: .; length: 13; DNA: TGCGCCAGCAGCCAAGGTGTAAGACTGGAGCAGTTCTTC; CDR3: CASSQGVRLEQFF
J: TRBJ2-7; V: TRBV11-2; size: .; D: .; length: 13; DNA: TGTGCCAGCAGCTGGGCCAGGGCCTACGAGCAGTACTTC; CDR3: CASSWARAYEQYF
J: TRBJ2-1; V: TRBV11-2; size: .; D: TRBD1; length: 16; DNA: TGTGCCAGCAGCTTCGAAGGGACAGGGGAAATATATGAGCAGTTCTTC; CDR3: CASSFEGTGEIYEQFF
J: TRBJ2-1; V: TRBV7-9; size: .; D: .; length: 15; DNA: TGTGCCAGCAGCTTACCGGCTAGTGGACGAAATGAGCAGTTCTTC; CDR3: CASSLPASGRNEQFF
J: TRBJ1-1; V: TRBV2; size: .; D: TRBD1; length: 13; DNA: TGTGCCAGCAGCCAGGGGGGCGGCACTGAAGCTTTCTTT; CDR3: CASSQGGGTEAFF
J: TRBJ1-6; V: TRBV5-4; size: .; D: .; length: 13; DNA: TGTGCCAGCAGCTTGGACGGCAATTCACCCCTCCACTTT; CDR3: CASSLDGNSPLHF
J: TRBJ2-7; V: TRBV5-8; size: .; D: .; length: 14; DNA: TGTGCCAGCAGCTTGGTTCAGGGGAACTACGAGCAGTACTTC; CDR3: CASSLVQGNYEQYF
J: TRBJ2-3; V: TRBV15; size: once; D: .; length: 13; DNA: TGTGCCACCAGAGTGACGTTTAGTGATACGCAGTATTTT; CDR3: CATRVTFSDTQYF
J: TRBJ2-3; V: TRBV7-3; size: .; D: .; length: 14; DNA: TGTGCCAGCAGCTTATCCCCGAGCACAGATACGCAGTATTTT; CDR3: CASSLSPSTDTQYF
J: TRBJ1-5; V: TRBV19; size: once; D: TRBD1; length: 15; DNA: TGTGCCAGTAGGTACCACCCGGGACAGGTACAGCCCCAGCATTTT; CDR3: CASRYHPGQVQPQHF
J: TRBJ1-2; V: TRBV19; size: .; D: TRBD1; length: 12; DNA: TGTGCCAGCGAGGACAGGGACTATGGCTACACCTTC; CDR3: CASEDRDYGYTF
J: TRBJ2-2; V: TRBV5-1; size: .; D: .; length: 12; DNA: TGCGCCAGCAGCTTGGGTTTTGGGGAGCTGTTTTTT; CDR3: CASSLGFGELFF
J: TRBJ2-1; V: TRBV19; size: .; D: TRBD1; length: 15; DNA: TGTGCCAGTAATCCAGGGACAGGGGGCTTGAATGAGCAGTTCTTC; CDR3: CASNPGTGGLNEQFF
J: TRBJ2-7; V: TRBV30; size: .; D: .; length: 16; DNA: TGTGCCTGGAGTGTACGTGTCAGGGCAGGGCCCTACGAGCAGTACTTC; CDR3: CAWSVRVRAGPYEQYF
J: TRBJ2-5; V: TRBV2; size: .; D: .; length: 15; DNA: TGTGCCAGCAGGGATCCGGAGTGGGCCCCGGAGACCCAGTACTTC; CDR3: CASRDPEWAPETQYF
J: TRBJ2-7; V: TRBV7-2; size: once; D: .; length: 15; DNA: TGTGCCAGCAGCTTAGGCTGGGGGGCGCTCTACGAGCAGTACTTC; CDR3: CASSLGWGALYEQYF
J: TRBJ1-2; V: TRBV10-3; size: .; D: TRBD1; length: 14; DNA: TGTGCCATCAGTGAAGGGGACAGCCTTTGGGGCTACACCTTC; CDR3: CAISEGDSLWGYTF
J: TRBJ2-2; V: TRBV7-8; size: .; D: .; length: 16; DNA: TGTGCCAGCAGCTTTTGGATAAATTTATCTTCCGGGGAGCTGTTTTTT; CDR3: CASSFWINLSSGELFF
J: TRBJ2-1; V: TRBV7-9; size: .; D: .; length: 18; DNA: TGTGCCAGCAGCCCACGGATGACGCCGGGTTTTTCCTACAATGAGCAGTTCTTC; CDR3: CASSPRMTPGFSYNEQFF
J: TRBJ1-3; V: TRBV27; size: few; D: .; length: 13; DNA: TGTGCCAGCAGTTTAAGGCCGGGAAACACCATATATTTT; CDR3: CASSLRPGNTIYF
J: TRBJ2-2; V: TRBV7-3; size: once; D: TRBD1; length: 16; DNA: TGTGCCAGCAGCTCCCCCGGGACAGGGAACACCGGGGAGCTGTTTTTT; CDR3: CASSSPGTGNTGELFF
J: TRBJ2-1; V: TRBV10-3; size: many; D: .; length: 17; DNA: TGTGCCATCAGTGCCCCCGGGGGACAGTACTCCTACAATGAGCAGTTCTTC; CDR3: CAISAPGGQYSYNEQFF
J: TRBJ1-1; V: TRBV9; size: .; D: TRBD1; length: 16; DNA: TGTGCCAGCAGCGTAGTATCCGCGGGACAGTTGGCTGAAGCTTTCTTT; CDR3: CASSVVSAGQLAEAFF
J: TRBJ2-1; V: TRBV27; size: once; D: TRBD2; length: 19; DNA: TGTGCCAGCAGTCCAAACCCGAGACTAGCGGGGGACCCCGGCTATGAGCAGTTCTTC; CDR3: CASSPNPRLAGDPGYEQFF
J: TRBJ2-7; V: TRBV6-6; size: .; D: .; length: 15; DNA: TGTGCCAGCAGTTCCCCGTGGTTGGGAACCTACGAGCAGTACTTC; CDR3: CASSSPWLGTYEQYF
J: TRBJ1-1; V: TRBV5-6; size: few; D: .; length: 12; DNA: TGTGCCAGCAGCGATGGACGGCCTGAAGCTTTCTTT; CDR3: CASSDGRPEAFF
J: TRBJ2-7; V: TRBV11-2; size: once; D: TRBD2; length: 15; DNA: TGTGCCAGCAGCCCTGGGACTAGCGGGGGCCACGAGCAGTACTTC; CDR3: CASSPGTSGGHEQYF
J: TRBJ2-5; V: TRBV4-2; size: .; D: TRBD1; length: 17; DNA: TGTGCCAGCAGCCAAGTTCCAGGGGGCGGGATCGAAGAGACCCAGTACTTC; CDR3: CASSQVPGGGIEETQYF
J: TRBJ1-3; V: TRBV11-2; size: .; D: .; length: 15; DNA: TGTGCCAGCAGCTTGAGGGCCCCCTCGGAGAACACCATATATTTT; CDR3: CASSLRAPSENTIYF
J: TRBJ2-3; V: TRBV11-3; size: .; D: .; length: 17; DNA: TGTGCCAGCAGCCCGCGCCTGGTGGGGGGAAGCACAGATACGCAGTATTTT; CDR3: CASSPRLVGGSTDTQYF
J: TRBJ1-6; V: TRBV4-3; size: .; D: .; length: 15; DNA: TGCGCCAGCAGCCAGGATGCGGGCCGCGACTCACCCCTCCACTTT; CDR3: CASSQDAGRDSPLHF
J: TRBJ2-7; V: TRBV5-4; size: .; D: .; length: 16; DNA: TGTGCCAGCCAAGTTGAGATCGGACCAGTTCCCCCAGAGCAGTACTTC; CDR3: CASQVEIGPVPPEQYF
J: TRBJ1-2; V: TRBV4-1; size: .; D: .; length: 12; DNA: TGCGCCAGCAGCCAGGGAGATGGAGGCTACACCTTC; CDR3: CASSQGDGGYTF
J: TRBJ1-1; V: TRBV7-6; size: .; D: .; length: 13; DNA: TGTGCCAGCAGCTCATGGTCGAACACTGAAGCTTTCTTT; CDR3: CASSSWSNTEAFF
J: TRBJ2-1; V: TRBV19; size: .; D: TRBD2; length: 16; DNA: TGTGCCAGTAGTCTTGGGAGTGGGGGACTATACAATGAGCAGTTCTTC; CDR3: CASSLGSGGLYNEQFF
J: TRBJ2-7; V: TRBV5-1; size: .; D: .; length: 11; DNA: TGCGCCAGCAGCTTTCTTTACGAGCAGTACTTC; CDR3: CASSFLYEQYF
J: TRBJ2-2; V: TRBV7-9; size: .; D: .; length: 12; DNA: TGTGCCAGCAGCTTATTTAACCGGGAGCTGTTTTTT; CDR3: CASSLFNRELFF
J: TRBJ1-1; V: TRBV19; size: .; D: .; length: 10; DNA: TGTGCCAGTGGGGTCACTGAAGCTTTCTTT; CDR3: CASGVTEAFF
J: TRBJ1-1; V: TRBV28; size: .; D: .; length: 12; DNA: TGTGCCAGCAATCGGGGGCCCACTGAAGCTTTCTTT; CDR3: CASNRGPTEAFF
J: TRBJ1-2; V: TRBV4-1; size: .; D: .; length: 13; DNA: TGCGCCAGCAGCCAGATGTCCGGGTATGGCTACACCTTC; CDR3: CASSQMSGYGYTF
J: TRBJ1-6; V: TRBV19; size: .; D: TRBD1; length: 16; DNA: TGTGCCAGTAGTATATCTGGGACAGCCATAAATTCACCCCTCCACTTT; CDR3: CASSISGTAINSPLHF
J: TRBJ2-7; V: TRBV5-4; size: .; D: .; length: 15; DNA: TGTGCCAGCAGACCTATGGGGGAGCGCGACTACGAGCAGTACTTC; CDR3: CASRPMGERDYEQYF
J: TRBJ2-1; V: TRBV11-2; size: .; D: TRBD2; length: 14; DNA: TGTGCCATCGGTTTTAGCGGGTCCTACAATGAGCAGTTCTTC; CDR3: CAIGFSGSYNEQFF
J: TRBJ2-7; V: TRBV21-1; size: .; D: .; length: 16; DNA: TGTGCCAGCAGCGTAGGACAGGGGCCGAGCTCCTACGAGCAGTACTTC; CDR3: CASSVGQGPSSYEQYF
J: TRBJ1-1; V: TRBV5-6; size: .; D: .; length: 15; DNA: TGTGCCAGCAGCTTGGTGGGGGCGGTGAACACTGAAGCTTTCTTT; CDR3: CASSLVGAVNTEAFF
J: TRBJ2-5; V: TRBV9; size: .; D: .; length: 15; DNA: TGTGCCAGCACCGTAGGAGATTCATTACAAGAGACCCAGTACTTC; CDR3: CASTVGDSLQETQYF
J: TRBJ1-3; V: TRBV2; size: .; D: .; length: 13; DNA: TGTGCCAGCAGTGAAAACGGGGGAAACACCATATATTTT; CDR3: CASSENGGNTIYF
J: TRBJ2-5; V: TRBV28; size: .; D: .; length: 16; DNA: TGTGCCAGCAGTTTACTGCCGGGACGGTCTCAAGAGACCCAGTACTTC; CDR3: CASSLLPGRSQETQYF
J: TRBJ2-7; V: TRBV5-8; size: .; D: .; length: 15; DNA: TGTGCCAGCAGCTTGAGGTGGGGGGAAACCTACGAGCAGTACTTC; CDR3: CASSLRWGETYEQYF
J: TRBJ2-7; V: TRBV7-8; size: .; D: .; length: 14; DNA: TGTGCCAGCAGCTTAGACGGGCGGGTTACCGAGCAGTACTTC; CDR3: CASSLDGRVTEQYF
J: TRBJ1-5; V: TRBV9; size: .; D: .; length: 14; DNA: TGTGCCAGCTCCGAGCACGGGGATGGTCAGCCCCAGCATTTT; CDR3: CASSEHGDGQPQHF